This T cell receptor (beta chain) was found in a study of T cell responses to AZD1222 COVID-19 vaccine. Assay: immunoSEQ multiplex PCR; the TCRdb copy retains only in-frame clones and omits some. Here the sample spans some 150,000 clones, roughly 88% being singletons. On this clone: Its antigen is as yet unknown.

Study outcomes and limitations: Clonal diversity may have been underestimated, and the donors were mostly white British, with more females than males.

Germline values: CDR1 DFQATT, CDR2 SNEGSKA (reference sequence). The V and J ends lost 4 bases and 8 bases respectively, with 6 bases between them. This CDR3 spans 10 amino acids. The material was peripheral blood, obtained 28 days after the second dose of the MenACWY control vaccine. This chain uses TRBV20-1 with TRBJ2-1; no definite D call. The origin of this receptor is an adult who received the MenACWY meningococcal vaccine as a control. CDR3 sequence (DNA): TGCAGTGCTATGAGAGATGAGCAGTTCTTC. It codes for CSAMRDEQFF.